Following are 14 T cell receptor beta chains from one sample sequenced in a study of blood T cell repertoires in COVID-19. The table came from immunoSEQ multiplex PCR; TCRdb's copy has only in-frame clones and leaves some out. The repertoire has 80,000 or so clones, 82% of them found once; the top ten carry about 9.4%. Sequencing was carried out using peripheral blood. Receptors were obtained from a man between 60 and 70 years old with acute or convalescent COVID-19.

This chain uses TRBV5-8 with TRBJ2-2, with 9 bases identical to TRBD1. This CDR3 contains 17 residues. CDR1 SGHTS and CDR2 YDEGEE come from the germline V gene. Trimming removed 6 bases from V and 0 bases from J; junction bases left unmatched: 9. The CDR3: CASNKLQGASNTGELFF. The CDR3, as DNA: TGTGCCAGCAACAAACTACAGGGGGCGTCGAACACCGGGGAGCTGTTTTTT.

The CDR3 region has the DNA TGTGCCAGCAGCTCGGGGGGGTGGCAGGGCTATGGCTACACCTTC. Translating it yields CASSSGGWQGYGYTF. The chain carries TRBV7-8 and TRBJ1-2, with a possible D match to TRBD1 (5 bases). CDR3 length: 15 amino acids. V was pared by 4 bases and J by 4 bases, with 16 bases between. CDR1 and CDR2 (germline): SGHVS, FQNEAQ.

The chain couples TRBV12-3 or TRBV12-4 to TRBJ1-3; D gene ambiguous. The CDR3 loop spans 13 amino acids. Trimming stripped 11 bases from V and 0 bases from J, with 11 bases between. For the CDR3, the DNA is TGTGCCTCCAGGCTGAGCTCTGGAAACACCATATATTTT. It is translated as CASRLSSGNTIYF.

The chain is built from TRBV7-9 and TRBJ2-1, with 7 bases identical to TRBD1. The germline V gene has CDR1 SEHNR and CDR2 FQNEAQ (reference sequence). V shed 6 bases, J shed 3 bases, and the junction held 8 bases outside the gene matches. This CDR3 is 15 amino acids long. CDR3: CASSSQGVGYNEQFF. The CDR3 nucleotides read TGTGCCAGCAGTTCTCAGGGGGTTGGCTACAATGAGCAGTTCTTC.

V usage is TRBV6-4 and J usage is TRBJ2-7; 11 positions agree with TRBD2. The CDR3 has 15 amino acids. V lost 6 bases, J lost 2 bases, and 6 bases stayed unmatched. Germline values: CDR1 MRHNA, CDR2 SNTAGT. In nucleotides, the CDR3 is TGTGCCAGCAGAGTAGCGGGAGGGAACGCCTACGAGCAGTACTTC. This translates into CASRVAGGNAYEQYF.

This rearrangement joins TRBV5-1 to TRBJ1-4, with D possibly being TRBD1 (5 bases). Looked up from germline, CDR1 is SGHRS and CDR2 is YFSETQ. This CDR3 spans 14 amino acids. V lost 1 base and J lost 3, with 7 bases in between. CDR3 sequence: CASSLLGANEKLFF. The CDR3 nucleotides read TGCGCCAGCAGCTTGCTAGGGGCTAATGAAAAACTGTTTTTT.

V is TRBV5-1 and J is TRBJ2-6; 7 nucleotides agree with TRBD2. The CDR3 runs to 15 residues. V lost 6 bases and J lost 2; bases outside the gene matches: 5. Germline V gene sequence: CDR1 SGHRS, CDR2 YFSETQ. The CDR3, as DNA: TGCGCCAGCAAGCTCGGGGGGACTGGGGCCAACGTCCTGACTTTC. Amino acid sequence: CASKLGGTGANVLTF.

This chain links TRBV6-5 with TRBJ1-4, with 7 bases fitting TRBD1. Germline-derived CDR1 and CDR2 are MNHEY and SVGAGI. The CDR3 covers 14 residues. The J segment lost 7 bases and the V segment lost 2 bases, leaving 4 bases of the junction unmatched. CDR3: CASSYRDRPEKLFF. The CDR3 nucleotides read TGTGCCAGCAGTTACCGGGACAGACCTGAAAAACTGTTTTTT.

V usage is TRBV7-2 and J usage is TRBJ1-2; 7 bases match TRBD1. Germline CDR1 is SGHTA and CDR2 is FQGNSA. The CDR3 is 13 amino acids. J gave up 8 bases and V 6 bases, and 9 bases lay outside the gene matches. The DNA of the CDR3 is TGTGCCAGCAGGACCGGGACAGCGGGCGGCTACACCTTC. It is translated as CASRTGTAGGYTF.

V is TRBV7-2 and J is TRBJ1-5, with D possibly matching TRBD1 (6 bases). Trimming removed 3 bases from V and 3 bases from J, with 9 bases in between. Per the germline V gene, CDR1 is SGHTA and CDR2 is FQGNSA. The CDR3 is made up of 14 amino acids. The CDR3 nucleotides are TGTGCCAGCAGCTTCTGGGACACCAATCAGCCCCAGCATTTT. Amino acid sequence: CASSFWDTNQPQHF.

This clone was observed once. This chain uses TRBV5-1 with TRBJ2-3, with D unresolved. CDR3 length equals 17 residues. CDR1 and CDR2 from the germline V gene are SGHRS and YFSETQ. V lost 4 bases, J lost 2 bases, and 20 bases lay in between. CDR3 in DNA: TGCGCCAGCAGCCTTCCGACGGCTGCAGACTTCACAGATACGCAGTATTTT. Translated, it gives CASSLPTAADFTDTQYF.

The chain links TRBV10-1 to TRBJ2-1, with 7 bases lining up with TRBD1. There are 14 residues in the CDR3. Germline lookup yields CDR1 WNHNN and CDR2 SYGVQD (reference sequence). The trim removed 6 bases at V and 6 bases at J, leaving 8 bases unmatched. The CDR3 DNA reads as TGCGCCAGCAGGCCGACAGGGTCGGGCAATGAGCAGTTCTTC. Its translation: CASRPTGSGNEQFF.

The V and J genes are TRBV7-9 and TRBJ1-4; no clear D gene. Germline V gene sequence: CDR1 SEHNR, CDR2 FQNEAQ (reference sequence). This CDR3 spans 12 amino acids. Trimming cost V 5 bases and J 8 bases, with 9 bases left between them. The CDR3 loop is CASSLNSEKLFF. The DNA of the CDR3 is TGTGCCAGCAGCCTAAACTCCGAAAAACTGTTTTTT.

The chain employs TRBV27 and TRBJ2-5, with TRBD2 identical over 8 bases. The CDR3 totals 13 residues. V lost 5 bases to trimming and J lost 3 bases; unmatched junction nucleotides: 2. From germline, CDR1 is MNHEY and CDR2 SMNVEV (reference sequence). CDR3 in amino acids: CASSGLAEETQYF. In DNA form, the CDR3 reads TGTGCCAGCAGTGGACTAGCAGAAGAGACCCAGTACTTC.